Listed below are T cell receptor beta chains from one sample, sequenced in a study of a mutant IDH1 vaccine in newly diagnosed glioma. Sequenced by immunoSEQ multiplex PCR; TCRdb stores in-frame clones only, minus some. This table holds some 22,000 clones, approximately 91% found once. The sequencing used PBMCs, collected from a glioma patient treated with radiotherapy, temozolomide or both. Every receptor here comes from a man aged 25-45 years with glioma. The CDR3 runs from the conserved cysteine through the conserved F or W. D genes are given only for firm matches. Size is omitted from some rows. Given values are once, few, many or a class for expanded clones.

size: once; V: TRBV18; D: TRBD1; length: 15; J: TRBJ2-3; DNA: TGTGCCAGCTCACCAGAAGACAGGGTTGGGGATACGCAGTATTTT; CDR3: CASSPEDRVGDTQYF
size: NA; V: TRBV14; D: NA; length: 12; J: TRBJ1-6; DNA: TGTGCCAGCAGCCAAGATCGCCCACCCCTCCACTTT; CDR3: CASSQDRPPLHF
size: NA; V: TRBV28; D: NA; length: 14; J: TRBJ2-7; DNA: TGTGCCAGCACCCAGGGGCTCCGGATCTACGAGCAGTACTTC; CDR3: CASTQGLRIYEQYF
size: NA; V: TRBV14; D: NA; length: 13; J: TRBJ2-7; DNA: TGTGCCAGCAGCCGGCAGAACTCCTACGAGCAGTACTTC; CDR3: CASSRQNSYEQYF
size: once; V: TRBV7-9; D: TRBD1; length: 17; J: TRBJ1-5; DNA: TGTGCCAGCAGCGGGGACAGGGGGGCGATCCCCGATCAGCCCCAGCATTTT; CDR3: CASSGDRGAIPDQPQHF
size: NA; V: TRBV12-5; D: NA; length: 15; J: TRBJ2-7; DNA: TGTGCTAGTGGTTTGGTAAGGGGCCCCGACTACGAGCAGTACTTC; CDR3: CASGLVRGPDYEQYF
size: NA; V: TRBV2; D: NA; length: 14; J: TRBJ2-2; DNA: TGTGCCAGCAGGGAGGGCCTGGGGACCGGGGAGCTGTTTTTT; CDR3: CASREGLGTGELFF
size: NA; V: TRBV7-8; D: TRBD1; length: 14; J: TRBJ1-1; DNA: TGTGCCAGCAGCCCATGGGACAGGTGGGCTGAAGCTTTCTTT; CDR3: CASSPWDRWAEAFF
size: NA; V: TRBV6-6; D: NA; length: 16; J: TRBJ2-3; DNA: TGTGCCAGCAGTACGCGACAGGGGAGGGGCACAGATACGCAGTATTTT; CDR3: CASSTRQGRGTDTQYF
size: NA; V: TRBV18; D: TRBD1; length: 15; J: TRBJ2-2; DNA: TGTGCCAGCTCTCTGGGACAGGGGCCCACCGGGGAGCTGTTTTTT; CDR3: CASSLGQGPTGELFF
size: NA; V: TRBV30; D: NA; length: 13; J: TRBJ2-7; DNA: TGTGCCTGGGCCGTACGGGACACCCTCGAGCAGTACTTC; CDR3: CAWAVRDTLEQYF
size: NA; V: TRBV9; D: TRBD1; length: 15; J: TRBJ1-1; DNA: TGTGCCAGCAGCCCCTGGGGACAGGGGAACACTGAAGCTTTCTTT; CDR3: CASSPWGQGNTEAFF
size: once; V: TRBV27; D: NA; length: 14; J: TRBJ1-1; DNA: TGTGCCAGCAGTTTATCCGGAATAGGAACTGAAGCTTTCTTT; CDR3: CASSLSGIGTEAFF
size: NA; V: TRBV5-5; D: TRBD1; length: 15; J: TRBJ1-5; DNA: TGTGCCAGCAGCCTGGAGACAGGGGTTGGTCAGCCCCAGCATTTT; CDR3: CASSLETGVGQPQHF
size: once; V: TRBV12-5; D: TRBD1; length: 12; J: TRBJ1-1; DNA: TGTGCTAGTGGCTTGACAGGGACTGAAGCTTTCTTT; CDR3: CASGLTGTEAFF
size: NA; V: TRBV18; D: TRBD1; length: 16; J: TRBJ2-7; DNA: TGTGCCAGCTCACCACCGGGACAGGGGGCCTCCTTCGGGCAGTACTTC; CDR3: CASSPPGQGASFGQYF
size: NA; V: TRBV6-1; D: TRBD1; length: 16; J: TRBJ1-5; DNA: TGTGCCAGCAGTGAAGGGACAGGCAAACGCAATCAGCCCCAGCATTTT; CDR3: CASSEGTGKRNQPQHF
size: NA; V: TRBV5-4; D: TRBD2; length: 15; J: TRBJ2-1; DNA: TGTGCCAGCAGCGCTAACGGACTAGCATCCAATGAGCAGTTCTTC; CDR3: CASSANGLASNEQFF
size: NA; V: TRBV19; D: TRBD2; length: 16; J: TRBJ2-4; DNA: TGTGCCAGTAGTATAGCGGGGGGACTAGCCAAAAACATTCAGTACTTC; CDR3: CASSIAGGLAKNIQYF
size: NA; V: TRBV4-1; D: NA; length: 12; J: TRBJ1-1; DNA: TGCGCCAGCAGCGCGAACAGACTTGAAGCTTTCTTT; CDR3: CASSANRLEAFF
size: NA; V: TRBV15; D: TRBD2; length: 14; J: TRBJ2-3; DNA: TGTGCCACCAGCGGGGGGAGGGAAACAGATACGCAGTATTTT; CDR3: CATSGGRETDTQYF
size: NA; V: TRBV5-1; D: TRBD1; length: 16; J: TRBJ1-5; DNA: TGCGCCAGCAGCTGGGGACATGGTGACAGGGCTCAGCCCCAGCATTTT; CDR3: CASSWGHGDRAQPQHF
size: NA; V: TRBV19; D: NA; length: 14; J: TRBJ2-2; DNA: TGTGCCAGTAGTATTAGGCAAGGGGCCGGGGAGCTGTTTTTT; CDR3: CASSIRQGAGELFF
size: NA; V: TRBV18; D: TRBD2; length: 15; J: TRBJ2-7; DNA: TGTGCCAGCTCACGGACTAGCGGGAGTAGCGACGAGCAGTACTTC; CDR3: CASSRTSGSSDEQYF
size: NA; V: TRBV29-1; D: TRBD2; length: 13; J: TRBJ2-7; DNA: TGCAGCGTTGACGGGACTAGCGACTACGAGCAGTACTTC; CDR3: CSVDGTSDYEQYF
size: once; V: TRBV4-1; D: NA; length: 14; J: TRBJ2-5; DNA: TGCGCCAGCAGCCAAGAAGGGGATGGGGAGACCCAGTACTTC; CDR3: CASSQEGDGETQYF
size: NA; V: TRBV5-1; D: NA; length: 14; J: TRBJ2-4; DNA: TGCGCCAGCAGCTTGGCATTAGCCAAAAACATTCAGTACTTC; CDR3: CASSLALAKNIQYF
size: NA; V: TRBV18; D: NA; length: 15; J: TRBJ2-7; DNA: TGTGCCAGCTCACCGGACGGGACAAGGTCCTACGAGCAGTACTTC; CDR3: CASSPDGTRSYEQYF
size: NA; V: TRBV5-1; D: TRBD2; length: 13; J: TRBJ2-3; DNA: TGCGCCGCCTCTAGCGGGAGCTCAGATACGCAGTATTTT; CDR3: CAASSGSSDTQYF
size: NA; V: TRBV2; D: NA; length: 14; J: TRBJ2-7; DNA: TGTGCCAGCGGCACTCGGGCCCTCTCCTACGAGCAGTACTTC; CDR3: CASGTRALSYEQYF
size: NA; V: TRBV10-3; D: NA; length: 15; J: TRBJ1-5; DNA: TGTGCCATCAGTGAGTCGCGGCCGGCAGAAGGGGCCCAGCATTTT; CDR3: CAISESRPAEGAQHF
size: NA; V: TRBV5-1; D: TRBD2; length: 15; J: TRBJ2-1; DNA: TGCGCCAGCAGCTCTAGCGGGAGCTCCTACAATGAGCAGTTCTTC; CDR3: CASSSSGSSYNEQFF
size: once; V: TRBV19; D: NA; length: 14; J: TRBJ1-5; DNA: TGTGCCAGTAGTTGGCAGTCCCTCAATCAGCCCCAGCATTTT; CDR3: CASSWQSLNQPQHF
size: NA; V: TRBV9; D: NA; length: 16; J: TRBJ2-2; DNA: TGTGCCAGCAGCAGTTTTGCGGGGAGGAACACCGGGGAGCTGTTTTTT; CDR3: CASSSFAGRNTGELFF
size: NA; V: TRBV7-9; D: TRBD1; length: 17; J: TRBJ1-5; DNA: TGTGCCAGCAGCAGGGCGCAGGGGGCGACGCGCAATCAGCCCCAGCATTTT; CDR3: CASSRAQGATRNQPQHF
size: NA; V: TRBV19; D: NA; length: 15; J: TRBJ2-7; DNA: TGTGCCAGTAGTCTCGCCAGGGCTAAAGGCTACGAGCAGTACTTC; CDR3: CASSLARAKGYEQYF
size: NA; V: TRBV7-2; D: TRBD2; length: 15; J: TRBJ2-1; DNA: TGTGCCAGCAGCTTAAGACTAGCGGACTACAATGAGCAGTTCTTC; CDR3: CASSLRLADYNEQFF
size: NA; V: TRBV5-5; D: TRBD2; length: 15; J: TRBJ2-7; DNA: TGTGCCAGCAGCCCTCAGCGGGAGGGCCAGGGCGAGCAGTACTTC; CDR3: CASSPQREGQGEQYF
size: NA; V: TRBV5-4; D: NA; length: 14; J: TRBJ2-1; DNA: TGTGCCAGCAGCTACCGGGACTCCGTCAATGAGCAGTTCTTC; CDR3: CASSYRDSVNEQFF
size: NA; V: TRBV5-4; D: NA; length: 11; J: TRBJ2-5; DNA: TGTGCCAGCAGCCCGGGGGAGACCCAGTACTTC; CDR3: CASSPGETQYF
size: NA; V: TRBV29-1; D: NA; length: 13; J: TRBJ1-4; DNA: TGCAGCGTTGCGGGCCTGTGGGATGGAAAACTGTTTTTT; CDR3: CSVAGLWDGKLFF
size: NA; V: TRBV9; D: TRBD1; length: 16; J: TRBJ1-2; DNA: TGTGCCAGCAGCGTAGTATCTCAGACAGGGAGTTATGGCTACACCTTC; CDR3: CASSVVSQTGSYGYTF
size: NA; V: TRBV5-4; D: NA; length: 16; J: TRBJ2-6; DNA: TGTGCCAGCAGCTCCCCCAGTGGGAGTGGGGCCAACGTCCTGACTTTC; CDR3: CASSSPSGSGANVLTF
size: NA; V: TRBV4-1; D: NA; length: 16; J: TRBJ1-1; DNA: TGCGCCAGCAGCCAAGTTAACCAGGTCAAGAACACTGAAGCTTTCTTT; CDR3: CASSQVNQVKNTEAFF
size: NA; V: TRBV12-5; D: TRBD2; length: 16; J: TRBJ2-1; DNA: TGTGCTAGTGGTTTGAGTAGCGGGAGAGCGTACAATGAGCAGTTCTTC; CDR3: CASGLSSGRAYNEQFF
size: once; V: TRBV6-6; D: TRBD2; length: 16; J: TRBJ2-1; DNA: TGTGCCAGCAGCCTCCGGACTAGCGGGAGAGTTGGTGAGCAGTTCTTC; CDR3: CASSLRTSGRVGEQFF
size: NA; V: TRBV5-1; D: NA; length: 16; J: TRBJ1-2; DNA: TGCGCCAGCAGCTTGGATGGACTCAACACATATAATGGCTACACCTTC; CDR3: CASSLDGLNTYNGYTF
size: NA; V: TRBV12-5; D: TRBD2; length: 15; J: TRBJ2-2; DNA: TGTGCTAGTGCTCCTAGCGGAACGGGAACCGGGGAGCTGTTTTTT; CDR3: CASAPSGTGTGELFF
size: NA; V: TRBV6-6; D: TRBD2; length: 15; J: TRBJ2-7; DNA: TGTGCCAGCAGTACAGGGACTAGCGGTCTCTACGAGCAGTACTTC; CDR3: CASSTGTSGLYEQYF
size: NA; V: TRBV30; D: NA; length: 13; J: TRBJ2-1; DNA: TGTGCCTGGAGCCCGAGTCAATACAATGAGCAGTTCTTC; CDR3: CAWSPSQYNEQFF
size: NA; V: TRBV2; D: NA; length: 14; J: TRBJ1-1; DNA: TGTGCCAGCCCCTTACGGGGGGCAGACACTGAAGCTTTCTTT; CDR3: CASPLRGADTEAFF
size: few; V: TRBV11-3; D: NA; length: 15; J: TRBJ2-7; DNA: TGTGCCAGCAGCTTAGGGGGGTCCACCGCCTACGAGCAGTACTTC; CDR3: CASSLGGSTAYEQYF
size: NA; V: TRBV6-5; D: NA; length: 15; J: TRBJ2-3; DNA: TGTGCCAGCAGCCGCCGAGCGGGCCTGGGAGATACGCAGTATTTT; CDR3: CASSRRAGLGDTQYF
size: NA; V: TRBV19; D: NA; length: 14; J: TRBJ1-3; DNA: TGTGCCAGTAGGTCTGTCGGCTCTGGAAACACCATATATTTT; CDR3: CASRSVGSGNTIYF
size: NA; V: TRBV11-3; D: TRBD1; length: 12; J: TRBJ2-7; DNA: TGTGCCAGCAGCCCTGGGACAGGCGAGCAGTACTTC; CDR3: CASSPGTGEQYF